This is a list of T cell receptor beta chains from one sample in a study of early T cells in non-severe SARS-CoV-2 infection. From the 5' RACE reads, TCRdb called clonotypes with MiXCR, one entry per CDR3 protein. The top ten clones hold less than 5.5% of a sample with some 96,000 distinct CDR3 sequences, approximately 11% of them seen once. This material consisted of whole blood, taken at baseline. All receptors derive from an adult who was a healthcare worker with PCR-confirmed SARS-CoV-2 infection or an uninfected control (not recorded which). Both conserved end residues are part of each CDR3. The order of the fields is clone size, V gene, D gene, J gene, CDR3 protein, CDR3 DNA. D genes are given only for firm matches. Size is stated for part of the rows, as once, few or many counts, or as a class when the clone is expanded.

>few|TRBV6-5|TRBD1|TRBJ1-5
CASSMGQSNQPQHF
TGTGCCAGCAGTATGGGACAGAGCAATCAGCCCCAGCATTTT
>many|TRBV5-1|TRBD2|TRBJ2-3
CASSPGTSGRFGDTQYF
TGCGCCAGCAGCCCCGGGACTAGCGGGAGATTTGGAGATACGCAGTATTTT
>.|TRBV12-5|TRBD1|TRBJ2-1
CASGSWTGLNEQFF
TGTGCTAGTGGTTCGTGGACAGGGTTGAATGAGCAGTTCTTC
>few|TRBV7-2|.|TRBJ2-7
CASSSVRGGGEQYF
TGTGCCAGCAGCTCCGTAAGAGGGGGAGGCGAGCAGTACTTC
>few|TRBV19|TRBD1|TRBJ1-5
CASSPRTGRRPQHF
TGTGCCAGTAGTCCCAGGACAGGGCGACGGCCCCAGCATTTT
>few|TRBV6-1|.|TRBJ1-4
CASTPRRGVEKLFF
TGTGCCAGCACCCCTCGGAGGGGAGTTGAAAAACTGTTTTTT
>.|TRBV3-1|TRBD1|TRBJ2-1
CASSPRTGDRVYNEQFF
TGTGCCAGCAGCCCTAGGACAGGGGATAGGGTCTACAATGAGCAGTTCTTC
>many|TRBV3-1|TRBD1|TRBJ2-4
CASSPGQGGAKNIQYF
TGTGCCAGCAGCCCTGGACAGGGAGGAGCCAAAAACATTCAGTACTTC
>.|TRBV3-1|.|TRBJ2-7
CARSPASWDEQYF
TGTGCCCGCAGCCCCGCTAGCTGGGACGAGCAGTACTTC
>few|TRBV29-1|.|TRBJ1-1
CSVTNSDAEAFF
TGCAGCGTCACGAACAGCGACGCTGAAGCTTTCTTT
>many|TRBV5-1|.|TRBJ1-1
CASSFSTGTNTEAFF
TGCGCCAGCAGCTTTTCGACAGGCACGAACACTGAAGCTTTCTTT
>once|TRBV7-3|TRBD2|TRBJ2-1
CASSLLGLAGLIEQFF
TGTGCCAGCAGCTTACTTGGACTAGCGGGACTCATTGAGCAGTTCTTC
>few|TRBV6-2/TRBV6-3|TRBD1|TRBJ2-2
CASSGQGAKNTGELFF
TGTGCCAGCAGTGGACAGGGGGCAAAGAACACCGGGGAGCTGTTTTTT
>.|TRBV29-1|.|TRBJ2-3
CSVGISGYTDTQYF
TGCAGCGTCGGAATTAGCGGTTACACAGATACGCAGTATTTT
>.|TRBV12-3/TRBV12-4|TRBD1|TRBJ2-4
CASSRSGQGVIQYF
TGTGCCAGCAGTCGATCAGGACAGGGGGTCATTCAGTACTTC
>.|TRBV7-9|.|TRBJ2-7
CASSPRGLYEQYF
TGTGCCAGCAGCCCCCGGGGCCTCTACGAGCAGTACTTC
>.|TRBV6-5|.|TRBJ2-3
CASSSDSTFTDTQYF
TGTGCCAGCAGTTCGGACAGCACTTTCACAGATACGCAGTATTTT
>.|TRBV4-1|.|TRBJ1-2
CASSQVPASRAHTF
TGCGCCAGCAGCCAAGTTCCAGCGAGTAGGGCTCACACCTTC
>.|TRBV10-3|TRBD1|TRBJ1-3
CAIKSGQGNTIYF
TGTGCCATCAAGTCGGGACAGGGGAACACCATATATTTT
>.|TRBV28|.|TRBJ2-1
CASSTLISPDNEQFF
TGTGCCAGCAGCACCCTCATCTCCCCGGACAATGAGCAGTTCTTC
>.|TRBV29-1|TRBD2|TRBJ2-3
CSVEDLGLISTDTQYF
TGCAGCGTTGAAGATTTGGGACTAATAAGCACAGATACGCAGTATTTT
>few|TRBV7-9|.|TRBJ1-2
CASSLSPQVFYGYTF
TGTGCCAGCAGCTTATCCCCTCAGGTTTTCTATGGCTACACCTTC
>.|TRBV28|.|TRBJ1-1
CASSPTDVLGAFF
TGTGCCAGCAGCCCCACAGACGTTCTTGGAGCTTTCTTT
>.|TRBV6-1|.|TRBJ1-6
CASSETTLHF
TGTGCCAGCAGTGAAACCACCCTCCACTTT
>few|TRBV6-1|.|TRBJ2-1
CASISISLYNEQFF
TGTGCCAGCATCTCAATTAGTTTGTACAATGAGCAGTTCTTC
>.|TRBV7-6|.|TRBJ1-5
CASSLERGLKSNQPQHF
TGTGCCAGCAGCTTAGAGAGGGGACTTAAGAGCAATCAGCCCCAGCATTTT
>.|TRBV30|.|TRBJ2-2
CAWSFRLTGELFF
TGTGCCTGGAGTTTCCGACTAACCGGGGAGCTGTTTTTT
>few|TRBV18|.|TRBJ2-3
CASSPAGGDTQYF
TGTGCCAGCTCACCTGCAGGCGGAGATACGCAGTATTTT
>few|TRBV29-1|.|TRBJ2-1
CSIDNEQFF
TGCAGCATAGACAATGAGCAGTTCTTC
>.|TRBV11-2|.|TRBJ2-7
CASSLRTALREQYF
TGTGCCAGCAGCTTGCGGACAGCTCTTAGGGAGCAGTACTTC
>.|TRBV14|TRBD2|TRBJ2-7
CASSQGLAREQYF
TGTGCCAGCAGCCAGGGACTAGCGCGCGAGCAGTACTTC
>many|TRBV20-1|TRBD2|TRBJ2-1
CSHLERGRNEQFF
TGCAGCCACCTTGAGCGGGGGCGCAATGAGCAGTTCTTC
>.|TRBV12-3/TRBV12-4|TRBD1|TRBJ1-1
CASRTTGVNTEAFF
TGTGCCAGCAGGACGACAGGGGTGAACACTGAAGCTTTCTTT
>many|TRBV7-2|.|TRBJ2-2
CASSRGYTGELFF
TGTGCCAGCAGCCGGGGTTACACCGGGGAGCTGTTTTTT
>once|TRBV19|TRBD1|TRBJ2-7
CAGSPGQGNEQYF
TGTGCCGGTAGTCCGGGACAGGGTAACGAGCAGTACTTC
>.|TRBV7-3|.|TRBJ2-5
CASSSGPPGETQYF
TGTGCCAGCAGCTCCGGGCCCCCGGGGGAGACCCAGTACTTC
>.|TRBV29-1|.|TRBJ1-1
CSVELNPNTEAFF
TGCAGCGTTGAATTAAACCCGAACACTGAAGCTTTCTTT
>many|TRBV7-9|.|TRBJ2-1
CASSLISRVPYNEQFF
TGTGCCAGCAGCTTAATAAGTAGAGTCCCCTACAATGAGCAGTTCTTC
>.|TRBV28|TRBD2|TRBJ2-7
CASSLTSLAGEDEQYF
TGTGCCAGCAGTTTAACCAGTTTAGCGGGAGAGGACGAGCAGTACTTC
>.|TRBV28|TRBD1|TRBJ2-4
CASRVGQDLNIQYF
TGTGCCAGCAGAGTTGGACAGGACCTAAACATTCAGTACTTC
>few|TRBV29-1|.|TRBJ1-3
CSGKRGGGNTIYF
TGCAGCGGGAAGAGGGGGGGTGGAAACACCATATATTTT
>.|TRBV7-2|TRBD2|TRBJ2-1
CASSYTSGGSNEQFF
TGTGCCAGCAGCTATACCAGCGGGGGAAGCAATGAGCAGTTCTTC
>.|TRBV5-1|TRBD2|TRBJ2-3
CASSLSGLAASSTDTQYF
TGCGCCAGCAGCTTATCGGGACTAGCGGCATCTAGCACAGATACGCAGTATTTT
>few|TRBV19|.|TRBJ1-2
CASQGRGNYGYTF
TGTGCCAGTCAGGGAAGGGGGAACTATGGCTACACCTTC
>many|TRBV3-1|.|TRBJ2-7
CASSPRVGTAEQYF
TGTGCCAGCAGCCCCAGGGTAGGGACGGCCGAGCAGTACTTC
>few|TRBV11-2|TRBD2|TRBJ2-3
CASRPSGRTDTQYF
TGTGCCAGCAGGCCTAGCGGGAGGACAGATACGCAGTATTTT
>.|TRBV6-2/TRBV6-3|.|TRBJ2-7
CASSRGPYYEQYF
TGTGCCAGCAGTAGAGGTCCCTACTACGAGCAGTACTTC
>.|TRBV5-8|.|TRBJ2-3
CASSFLIRTDTQYF
TGTGCCAGCAGCTTTTTGATACGCACAGATACGCAGTATTTT
>many|TRBV5-1|.|TRBJ2-3
CASSSGQAGTDTQYF
TGCGCCAGCAGCTCGGGCCAGGCCGGAACAGATACGCAGTATTTT
>many|TRBV20-1|TRBD2|TRBJ2-2
CSARPGGITTGELFF
TGCAGTGCTAGGCCGGGGGGAATCACAACCGGGGAGCTGTTTTTT
>many|TRBV10-3|TRBD2|TRBJ2-7
CAISRLAGEQYF
TGTGCCATCAGCCGACTAGCGGGCGAGCAGTACTTC